This passage covers 19 T cell receptor beta chains from one sample sequenced in a study of T cells in Graves' hyperthyroidism and ophthalmopathy. Amplified regions were TCR beta CDR3 sequences from RNA transcripts. First-round RT-PCR of the TCR CDR3 relied on the HTBI primer set. TCRdb redid the calling of the multiplex PCR reads with MiXCR, one entry per CDR3 protein. The sample includes 450,000 to 700,000 distinct CDR3 sequences, around 46% seen only once; the top ten take roughly 19%. The sequencing sample was made of peripheral blood or thyroid tissue (not recorded which). All receptors come from an adult woman with Graves' disease, either hyperthyroidism or ophthalmopathy (not recorded which).

This clonotype occurred once. The J gene is TRBJ2-7, the V gene TRBV7-9; D is uncertain. The CDR3 totals 13 residues. Germline V gene sequence: CDR1 SEHNR, CDR2 FQNEAQ (reference sequence). The V and J ends lost 3 bases and 4 bases respectively, with 10 bases between them. The CDR3 nucleotides read TGTGCCAGCAGCTTTGGCCAAAGATACGAGCAGTACTTC. Amino acids: CASSFGQRYEQYF.

The V gene is TRBV10-3, the J gene TRBJ1-3; 8 bases are a match to TRBD1. The CDR3 length is 14 residues. The V segment lost 0 bases and the J segment 7 bases; nucleotides outside the gene matches: 2. CDR1 ENHRY and CDR2 SYGVKD come from the germline V gene. CDR3 coding DNA: TGTGCCATCAGTGAGTCGAGACAGGGGAACACCATATATTTT. This translates into CAISESRQGNTIYF.

The chain is built from TRBV19 and TRBJ1-5; TRBD1 agrees at 8 bases. The germline V gene encodes CDR1 LNHDA and CDR2 SQIVND (reference sequence). The CDR3 sequence is 15 residues long. After removal of 8 bases from V and 6 bases from J, the junction contained 12 bases not matched to a gene. CDR3 sequence: CASQPTQGVGQPQHF. For the CDR3, the DNA is TGTGCCAGTCAGCCAACACAGGGGGTAGGTCAGCCCCAGCATTTT. Combining the CDR3 with reference TRBV19 and TRBJ1-5 gives the whole variable domain DGGITQSPKYLFRKEGQNVTLSCEQNLNHDAMYWYRQDPGQGLRLIYYSQIVNDFQKGDIAEGYSVSREKKESFPLTVTSAQKNPTAFYLCASQPTQGVGQPQHFGDGTRLSIL.

This clonotype was found many times. V and J are TRBV6-1 and TRBJ2-5; D call uncertain. Germline CDR1 is MNHNS and CDR2 is SASEGT. V gave up 8 bases and J gave up 2 bases, with 12 bases separating them. There are 13 residues in the CDR3. This CDR3 is CASARVRQETQYF. CDR3 DNA: TGTGCCAGCGCGAGAGTAAGGCAAGAGACCCAGTACTTC.

This clonotype was recorded a few times. The chain links TRBV7-9 to TRBJ1-6; a weak D match, TRBD1 (5 bases). The germline V gene encodes CDR1 SEHNR and CDR2 FQNEAQ (reference sequence). V lost 3 bases and J lost 8, with 8 bases in between. The CDR3 runs to 13 residues. CDR3 loop: CASSFRGDSPLHF. The CDR3 bases are TGTGCCAGCAGCTTTAGAGGGGATTCACCCCTCCACTTT.

This clonotype showed up just a few times. The gene calls are TRBV30 and TRBJ1-2; 8 nucleotides line up with TRBD1. V trimming: 8 bases; J trimming: 8 bases; junction bases outside the gene matches: 7. The CDR3 runs to 11 residues. Germline CDR1 reads GTSNPN; CDR2 reads SVGIG (reference sequence). CDR3 nucleotide sequence: TGTGCCCTTCAGGGGGCATTGGGCTACACCTTC. Its protein product is CALQGALGYTF.

This clonotype was counted between two and nine times. The chain combines TRBV6-1 with TRBJ2-7; 9 bases align to TRBD1. Trimming took 1 base from V and 4 from J; bases not matched to a gene: 5. The CDR3 is made up of 15 amino acids. Germline loops: CDR1 MNHNS, CDR2 SASEGT. Written as DNA, the CDR3 is TGTGCCAGCAGTGAAGTTGGGACAGGGAGATACGAGCAGTACTTC. Translated: CASSEVGTGRYEQYF.

In regard to this clonotype: One junction end disagrees with the germline gene, perhaps due to a read error. J is TRBJ2-5 and V is TRBV10-3; D may be TRBD1 (5 bases). CDR3 length equals 13 residues. CDR1 is ENHRY, CDR2 SYGVKD, per germline. In DNA form, the CDR3 reads TGTGCCATCAGTGAGACAGGAGAAGAGGCCCAGTACTTC. It translates to CAISETGEEAQYF.

The gene calls are TRBV10-3 and TRBJ2-7; 8 nucleotides align to TRBD1. The V gene end was trimmed by 6 bases and the J gene end by 6 bases; junction bases not matched to a gene: 10. Germline lookup yields CDR1 ENHRY and CDR2 SYGVKD. CDR3 length: 14 residues. CDR3 sequence (DNA): TGTGCCATCAGAGTAGGACAGGGAGAGGTCGAGCAGTACTTC. Translating it yields CAIRVGQGEVEQYF.

This chain connects TRBV6-6 to TRBJ1-5; D is possibly TRBD1 (5 bases). Looked up from germline, CDR1 is MNHNY and CDR2 is SVGAGI (reference sequence). The CDR3 has 14 residues. CDR3 protein: CASLPGQPNQPQHF. CDR3 nucleotides: TGTGCTAGCCTCCCGGGGCAGCCAAATCAGCCCCAGCATTTT.

To note about this clonotype: An end of the junction does not agree with germline; a read error may underlie this. The rearrangement joins TRBV7-3 to TRBJ1-2; possible D gene TRBD1, 6 bases. Germline lookup yields CDR1 SGHTA and CDR2 FQGTGA. The CDR3 runs to 11 residues. The CDR3 nucleotides are TGTGCCAGCAGCTCAGGCAGGGGATACTACTTC. The encoded protein is CASSSGRGYYF. The full variable domain, its missing parts supplied by reference TRBV7-3 and TRBJ1-2, is GAGVSQTPSNKVTEKGKYVELRCDPISGHTALYWYRQSLGQGPEFLIYFQGTGAADDSGLPNDRFFAVRPEGSVSTLKIQRTERGDSAVYLCASSSGRGYYFGSGTRLTVV.

This clonotype was counted a few times. The V gene is TRBV4-1, the J gene TRBJ1-3, with D uncertain. CDR1 is MGHRA, CDR2 YSYEKL, per germline. The CDR3 runs to 17 residues. The ends were cut back, 2 bases at V and 0 bases at J, with 14 bases in the middle. This CDR3 is CASSQPGALLSGNTIYF. CDR3 sequence (DNA): TGCGCCAGCAGCCAACCGGGCGCCCTACTCTCTGGAAACACCATATATTTT.

The chain carries TRBV10-1 and TRBJ2-2, with 10 bases fitting TRBD1. There are 17 residues in the CDR3. The V and J ends lost 2 bases and 4 bases, in that order; junction bases with no gene match: 7. The germline gives CDR1 WNHNN, CDR2 SYGVQD (reference sequence). CDR3 in amino acids: CASSEGYGTGVTGELFF. In DNA form, the CDR3 reads TGCGCCAGCAGTGAGGGGTACGGGACAGGGGTCACCGGGGAGCTGTTTTTT.

Notes on this clonotype: Its ends do not fully match the called genes, so a read error is possible. V and J are TRBV10-3 and TRBJ2-7; 8 bases agree with TRBD2. The CDR3 has 16 amino acids. Germline CDR1 is ENHRY and CDR2 is SYGVKD. In DNA form, the CDR3 reads TGTGCCAGCAGTTACTCGAAAGCAGCGGGGGACTACGAGCAGTACTTC. Amino acid sequence: CASSYSKAAGDYEQYF.

Of note for this clonotype: One junction end does not reproduce the germline sequence, and a read error may be involved. This chain connects TRBV10-3 to TRBJ2-1; weak D call: TRBD1 (5 bases). CDR1 and CDR2 (germline): ENHRY, SYGVKD. The CDR3 length is 11 residues. CDR3 in amino acids: CAISEVWGLDF. The CDR3 nucleotides are TGTGCCATCAGTGAGGTCTGGGGCCTAGATTTC.

The chain combines TRBV7-8 with TRBJ2-2; 14 bases agree with TRBD2. The CDR3 extends over 16 amino acids. Germline V gene lookup returns CDR1 SGHVS and CDR2 FQNEAQ. Trimming removed 4 bases from V and 5 bases from J; junction bases left unmatched: 3. CDR3 in DNA: TGTGCCAGCAGCTCCGGACTAGCGGGAGGTACCGGGGAGCTGTTTTTT. Amino acid sequence: CASSSGLAGGTGELFF.

This clonotype has a single count. The chain is built from TRBV7-9 and TRBJ2-6, with D tentatively TRBD1 or TRBD2 (5 bases each). V gave up 6 bases and J gave up 10 bases, with 13 bases separating them. The CDR3 loop spans 13 amino acids. CDR1 SEHNR and CDR2 FQNEAQ come from the germline V gene (reference sequence). The CDR3 nucleotides read TGTGCCAGCAGTCCTCCGAGGGGTAACGTCCTGACTTTC. The encoded protein is CASSPPRGNVLTF.

The V call is TRBV7-2, the J call TRBJ1-2; possible D gene TRBD1, 5 bases. CDR1 and CDR2 (germline): SGHTA, FQGNSA. The ends were cut back, 1 base at V and 4 bases at J, with 16 bases in the middle. This CDR3 comprises 16 residues. DNA of the CDR3: TGTGCCAGCAGCTTAGAATTACGGGGCTTCGGCTATGGCTACACCTTC. This sequence encodes CASSLELRGFGYGYTF.

The table lists this clonotype with many counts. The chain carries TRBV6-5 and TRBJ2-7, with 9 bases aligning to TRBD2. CDR3 size: 16 residues. Trimming at V came to 5 bases and at J to 2 bases, leaving 10 bases not matched to a gene. The germline CDR1 and CDR2 sequences are MNHEY and SVGAGI. The CDR3 DNA sequence: TGTGCCAGCAGTCGCCGAGCGGGAGGACTCCCCTACGAGCAGTACTTC. It specifies CASSRRAGGLPYEQYF.